Listed here is a single T cell receptor (beta chain). Its specificity is not known. Germline V CDR1 and CDR2: LNHDA, SQIVND (reference sequence). The junction had 3 bases not matched to a gene; V was cut back by 7 bases and J by 3 bases. The CDR3 covers 13 residues. The data stem from a study of beta chain features in type 1 diabetes. Whole-study context: Sorted cells from all samples, numbering approximately 100 million, were examined.

The study's findings and limits: Moderate yet significant TCRB CDR3 shortening was seen in Type 1 diabetes patients in all four CD4+ subsets.

What was sequenced were expressed TCRB transcripts, since all of the isolated RNA had been reverse transcribed. The protocol was immunoSEQ multiplex PCR, while the TCRdb copy is restricted to in-frame clones and leaves out a portion. Here the sample spans about 230,000 clones, roughly 17% being singletons. The TCR sequence derives from a man aged 30-40 years with type 1 diabetes. Sequencing input: naive CD4+ T cells from blood. This chain connects TRBV19 to TRBJ2-3; 8 nucleotides agree with TRBD2. DNA of the CDR3: TGTGCCAGTACGGTAGCGGGAACAGATACGCAGTATTTT. Amino acids: CASTVAGTDTQYF.